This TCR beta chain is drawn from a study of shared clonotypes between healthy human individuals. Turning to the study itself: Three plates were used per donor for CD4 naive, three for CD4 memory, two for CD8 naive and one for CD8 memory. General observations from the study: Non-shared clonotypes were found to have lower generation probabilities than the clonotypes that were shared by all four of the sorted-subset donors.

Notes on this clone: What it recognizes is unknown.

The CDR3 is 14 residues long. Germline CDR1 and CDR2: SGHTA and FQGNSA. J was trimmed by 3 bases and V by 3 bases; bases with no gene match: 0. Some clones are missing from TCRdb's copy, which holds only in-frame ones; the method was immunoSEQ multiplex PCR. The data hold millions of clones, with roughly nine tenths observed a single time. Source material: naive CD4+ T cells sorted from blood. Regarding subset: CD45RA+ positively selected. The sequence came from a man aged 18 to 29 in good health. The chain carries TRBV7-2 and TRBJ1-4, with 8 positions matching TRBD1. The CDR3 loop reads CASSLGQANEKLFF. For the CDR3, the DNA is TGTGCCAGCAGCTTGGGACAGGCTAATGAAAAACTGTTTTTT.